This TCR beta chain was obtained from a study of read filtering for tumor transcriptome and immune sequencing. Molecular barcoded adaptors covering alpha/delta and beta/gamma chains were used on 400 ng RNA. TCRdb fed the reads into MiXCR, producing one record per CDR3 protein. The sample records some 120,000 distinct CDR3 sequences, over 10% being singletons. Germline CDR1 SNHLY, CDR2 FYNNEI. With 8 bases clipped from V and 4 bases from J, the junction kept 11 bases outside the gene matches. The CDR3 has 15 residues. A few counts support this clonotype. The source of this sequence is a donor aged 40 or older with multiple myeloma. The genes are TRBV2 and TRBJ1-2, with 9 bases matching TRBD1. The sample comprised a population of CD138-negative cells sorted from bone marrow. The CDR3 here is CASQRGQGMGYGYTF. The CDR3 bases are TGTGCCAGCCAACGAGGACAGGGGATGGGCTATGGCTACACCTTC.